This is a list of T cell receptor beta chains from one sample in a study of cytomegalovirus exposure and HLA in healthy donors. Produced via immunoSEQ multiplex PCR; TCRdb's table is partial and in-frame only. The profile covers 150,000 or so clones, with 64% appearing a single time and approximately 2.9% taken by the ten largest. Sequencing was carried out using PBMCs. These receptor sequences come from a woman aged 25 to 39 in good health and CMV-seropositive. Both conserved end residues are part of each CDR3. D genes are given only for firm matches. Not all rows give a size; the values are once, few, many and, for expanded clones, a class.

>TRBV6-4|TRBJ1-6|NA|NA|14
TGTGCCAGCAGTCTTCAGGGAAGTAATTCACCCCTCCACTTT
CASSLQGSNSPLHF
>TRBV28|TRBJ1-2|TRBD1|NA|14
TGTGCCAGCAGGTTGACAGGGGGCGATTATGGCTACACCTTC
CASRLTGGDYGYTF
>TRBV19|TRBJ2-3|TRBD2|NA|14
TGTGCCAGTAGTAGCGCGGGAGTCCCAGATACGCAGTATTTT
CASSSAGVPDTQYF
>TRBV28|TRBJ1-3|NA|once|14
TGTGCCAGCAGTCAAGGGGGGGTTGGCGACACCATATATTTT
CASSQGGVGDTIYF
>TRBV7-2|TRBJ1-2|NA|NA|15
TGTGCCAGCAGCTTAGGGCCGGGAAGGCACTATGGCTACACCTTC
CASSLGPGRHYGYTF
>TRBV6-6|TRBJ1-6|NA|NA|12
TGTGCCAGCAGTACACCCGTTTCACCCCTCCACTTT
CASSTPVSPLHF
>TRBV6-1|TRBJ2-5|NA|NA|13
TGTGCCAGCGGCCCGGTTGTCGGGGAGACCCAGTACTTC
CASGPVVGETQYF
>TRBV5-1|TRBJ2-7|TRBD1|once|12
TGCGCCAGCGGGGACAGGGACTACGAGCAGTACTTC
CASGDRDYEQYF
>TRBV7-2|TRBJ2-7|TRBD2|NA|15
TGTGCCAGCAGCCTAGGTAGCGGGAGTATATACGAGCAGTACTTC
CASSLGSGSIYEQYF
>TRBV1|TRBJ2-4|NA|few|16
TGCACCAGCAGCCAAGATGGGGGGATGTCCAAAAACATTCAGTACTTC
CTSSQDGGMSKNIQYF
>TRBV10-3|TRBJ2-1|TRBD2|NA|15
TGTGCCATCAGTGCATCGGCGGGAGCTCACAATGAGCAGTTCTTC
CAISASAGAHNEQFF
>TRBV29-1|TRBJ1-5|TRBD1|once|13
TGCAGCGTTACCACAGGGGATGTTGAGCCCCAGCATTTT
CSVTTGDVEPQHF
>TRBV7-7|TRBJ2-1|TRBD2|once|16
TGTGCCAGCAGCAAGTACGTAGCGGGAAGTTCCAATGAGCAGTTCTTC
CASSKYVAGSSNEQFF
>TRBV5-1|TRBJ1-2|NA|NA|14
TGCGCCAGCAGCTTGACCGAACAGCTCTATGGCTACACCTTC
CASSLTEQLYGYTF
>TRBV11-2|TRBJ1-3|TRBD1|NA|14
TGTGCCAGCTCGACAGGGTCCTCTGGAAACACCATATATTTT
CASSTGSSGNTIYF
>TRBV28|TRBJ2-6|TRBD2|NA|19
TGTGCCAGCAGTTTCATCAGGGGCGGGAGGGACTCTGGGGCCAACGTCCTGACTTTC
CASSFIRGGRDSGANVLTF